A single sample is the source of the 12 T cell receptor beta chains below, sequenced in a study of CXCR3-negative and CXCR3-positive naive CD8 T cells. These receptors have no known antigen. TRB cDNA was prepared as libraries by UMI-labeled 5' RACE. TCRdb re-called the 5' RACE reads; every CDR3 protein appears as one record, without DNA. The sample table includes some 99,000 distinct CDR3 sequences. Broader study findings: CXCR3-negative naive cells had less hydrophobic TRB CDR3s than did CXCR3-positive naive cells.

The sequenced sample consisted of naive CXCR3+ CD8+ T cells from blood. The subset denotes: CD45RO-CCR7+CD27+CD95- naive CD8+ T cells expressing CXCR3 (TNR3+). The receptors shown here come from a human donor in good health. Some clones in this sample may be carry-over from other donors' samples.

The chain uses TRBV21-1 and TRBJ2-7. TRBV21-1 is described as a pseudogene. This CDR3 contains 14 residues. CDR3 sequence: CASSKRVLVDEQYF.

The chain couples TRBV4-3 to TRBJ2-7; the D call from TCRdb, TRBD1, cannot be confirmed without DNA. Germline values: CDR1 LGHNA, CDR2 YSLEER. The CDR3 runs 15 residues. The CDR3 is CASSHRDRGPYEQYF.

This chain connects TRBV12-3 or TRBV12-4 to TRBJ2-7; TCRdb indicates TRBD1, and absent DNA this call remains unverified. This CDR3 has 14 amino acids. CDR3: CASTLRDRANEQYF.

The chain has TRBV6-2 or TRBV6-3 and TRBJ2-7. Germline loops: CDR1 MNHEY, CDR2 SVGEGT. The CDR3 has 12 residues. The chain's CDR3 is CASSRYSYEQYF.

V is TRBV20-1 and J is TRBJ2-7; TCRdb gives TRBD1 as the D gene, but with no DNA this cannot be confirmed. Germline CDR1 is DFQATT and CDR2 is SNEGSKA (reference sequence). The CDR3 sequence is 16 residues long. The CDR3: CSARDLITGGPIEQYF.

CDR3 sequence reads: CASSWRQGLPYEQYF. This sequence joins TRBV7-8 and TRBJ2-7; TCRdb lists TRBD1, though no DNA is available to test this call. Germline-derived CDR1 and CDR2 are SGHVS and FQNEAQ. The CDR3 runs to 15 residues.

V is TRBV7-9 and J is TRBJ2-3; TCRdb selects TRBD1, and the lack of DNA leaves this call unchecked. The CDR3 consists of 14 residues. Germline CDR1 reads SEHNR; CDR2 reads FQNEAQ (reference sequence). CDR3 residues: CASLGAGRLDTQYF.

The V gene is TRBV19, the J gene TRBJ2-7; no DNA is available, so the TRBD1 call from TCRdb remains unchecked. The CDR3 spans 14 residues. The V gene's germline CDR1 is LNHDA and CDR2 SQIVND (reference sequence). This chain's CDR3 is CATVPGQGPYEQYF.

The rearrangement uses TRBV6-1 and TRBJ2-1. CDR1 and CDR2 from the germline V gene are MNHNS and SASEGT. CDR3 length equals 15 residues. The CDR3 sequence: CASSEPRVYAYEQYF.

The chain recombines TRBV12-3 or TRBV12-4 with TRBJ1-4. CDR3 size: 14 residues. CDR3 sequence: CASSLRPFNDKLFF.

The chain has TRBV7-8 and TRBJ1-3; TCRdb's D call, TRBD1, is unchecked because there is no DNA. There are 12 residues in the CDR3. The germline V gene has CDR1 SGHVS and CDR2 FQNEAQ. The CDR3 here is CASSRWDRTIYF.

CDR3 residues: CASSYYSGGVSYNEQFF. The V call is TRBV6-5, the J call TRBJ2-1; TCRdb's D call of TRBD2 is untestable without DNA. This CDR3 region has 17 residues. CDR1 is MNHEY, CDR2 SVGAGI, per germline.